The 25 T cell receptor beta chains presented below share a single source sample, sequenced in a study of Graves' ophthalmopathy and Graves' hyperthyroidism. Using RNA transcripts, the TCR beta CDR3 regions were amplified. Investigators did first-round RT-PCR with HTBI primers, then second-round multiplex PCR. Via MiXCR, TCRdb re-called the multiplex PCR reads, giving one row per CDR3 protein. The sample holds hundreds of thousands of distinct CDR3 sequences; about 16% are singletons and the top ten take about 7.3%. Sequenced input: peripheral blood. The source of these receptors is a woman aged 18-29 years with stable Graves' hyperthyroidism.

The chain joins TRBV18 to TRBJ1-5, with 10 bases identical to TRBD1. CDR3 length: 18 amino acids. V lost 1 base to trimming and J lost 7 bases; unmatched junction nucleotides: 13. Germline CDR1 reads KGHSH; CDR2 reads LQKENI. The CDR3 reads CASSPRTGGRETRQPQHF. In nucleotides, the CDR3 is TGTGCCAGCTCACCACGGACAGGGGGGAGGGAGACAAGGCAGCCCCAGCATTTT.

This clonotype was detected many times. The V call is TRBV24-1, the J call TRBJ2-4; maybe TRBD1 (6 bases). V dropped 4 bases and J dropped 10 bases, with 13 bases sitting between them. CDR1 KGHDR and CDR2 SFDVKD come from the germline V gene. The CDR3 has 13 residues. As DNA, the CDR3 is TGTGCCACCAGTGAAGCCGGGACAAGGATTCAGTACTTC. Its protein product is CATSEAGTRIQYF.

Many counts were recorded for this clonotype. The rearrangement links TRBV2 to TRBJ1-1; D call uncertain. V lost 3 bases, J lost 0 bases, and 8 bases lay in between. The germline V gene has CDR1 SNHLY and CDR2 FYNNEI. The CDR3 sequence is 14 residues long. The DNA of the CDR3 is TGTGCCAGCAGTGACCCCCTACTGAACACTGAAGCTTTCTTT. Protein product: CASSDPLLNTEAFF. Combining the CDR3 with reference TRBV2 and TRBJ1-1 gives the whole variable domain EPEVTQTPSHQVTQMGQEVILRCVPISNHLYFYWYRQILGQKVEFLVSFYNNEISEKSEIFDDQFSVERPDGSNFTLKIRSTKLEDSAMYFCASSDPLLNTEAFFGQGTRLTVV.

This clonotype was observed many times. The chain combines TRBV7-2 with TRBJ1-2; 8 bases agree with TRBD1. V was pared by 2 bases and J by 6 bases, with 8 bases of the junction left unmatched. The CDR3 is 15 residues long. Germline V gives CDR1 SGHTA, CDR2 FQGNSA. In DNA form, the CDR3 reads TGTGCCAGCAGCTTAACGCCCGACAGGGGACATGGCTACACCTTC. As protein: CASSLTPDRGHGYTF.

The chain combines TRBV12-3 or TRBV12-4 with TRBJ2-7; D is uncertain. Trimming took off 1 base at V and 6 bases at J, with 13 bases between the two ends. This CDR3 is 14 amino acids long. CDR3 DNA: TGTGCCAGCAGTTTAGACCGTTCCTCCGCCGAGCAGTACTTC. Its protein product is CASSLDRSSAEQYF.

This clonotype was counted at least ten times. The chain carries TRBV13 and TRBJ2-7; D is unclear. V was clipped by 0 bases and J by 3 bases, with 6 bases between them. The length of the CDR3 is 13 residues. Germline V lookup: CDR1 PRHDT, CDR2 FYEKMQ (reference sequence). CDR3 sequence: CASSLGLGYEQYF. As DNA, the CDR3 is TGTGCCAGCAGCTTAGGCTTGGGCTACGAGCAGTACTTC.

Turning to this clonotype: At one end the junction does not follow the germline gene, possibly because of a read error. In nucleotides, the CDR3 is TGTGCCAGCAGGCGGGAGACCGATGATAACTATTGCTACACCTTC. It encodes CASRRETDDNYCYTF. V is TRBV7-8 and J is TRBJ1-2; D remains ambiguous. There are 15 residues in the CDR3. In germline, CDR1 is SGHVS, CDR2 FQNEAQ.

This clonotype was observed many times. The chain has TRBV29-1 and TRBJ2-7, with D perhaps TRBD2 (5 bases). Trimming took 3 bases from V and 0 from J, leaving 12 bases between them. CDR1 is SQVTM and CDR2 is ANQGSEA in the germline V gene. This CDR3 has 14 amino acids. In DNA, the CDR3 is TGCAGCGTTGAGTCGGGAAACAGCTCCTACGAGCAGTACTTC. Protein: CSVESGNSSYEQYF.

This clonotype occurred a few times. The chain joins TRBV7-9 to TRBJ1-2; D is unresolved. The CDR3 loop spans 10 amino acids. Germline-derived CDR1 and CDR2 are SEHNR and FQNEAQ (reference sequence). The germline V and J ends were trimmed by 4 bases and 6 bases, with 3 bases remaining between them. CDR3 loop: CASSSNGYTF. The CDR3 DNA reads as TGTGCCAGCAGCTCCAATGGCTACACCTTC.

The chain employs TRBV29-1 and TRBJ2-2, with TRBD1 as a possible D gene (5 bases). The CDR3 is 13 amino acids. Trimming took off 8 bases at V and 1 base at J, with 11 bases between the two ends. Germline V gene data show CDR1 as SQVTM and CDR2 as ANQGSEA. The CDR3 region has the DNA TGCAGCACCAACAGGCGGAACACCGGGGAGCTGTTTTTT. Residues: CSTNRRNTGELFF.

This clonotype was recorded many times. The chain recombines TRBV6-1 with TRBJ1-1, with 7 nucleotides matching TRBD1. The CDR3 is 15 amino acids. The trim removed 6 bases at V and 4 bases at J, leaving 11 bases unmatched. Per the germline V gene, CDR1 is MNHNS and CDR2 is SASEGT. The CDR3 region is CASRGGQAIFTEAFF. The DNA of the CDR3 is TGTGCCAGCAGGGGTGGACAGGCAATTTTCACTGAAGCTTTCTTT.

In this sample, this clonotype turned up many times. The chain recombines TRBV7-8 with TRBJ2-7; 14 nucleotides line up with TRBD2. The CDR3 is 17 residues long. Losses at the gene ends were 3 bases for V and 6 bases for J; bases not matched to a gene: 10. Germline V gene lookup returns CDR1 SGHVS and CDR2 FQNEAQ. The CDR3 loop reads CASSFSSGLAGATEQYF. CDR3 nucleotides: TGTGCCAGCAGCTTCTCGTCGGGACTAGCGGGGGCCACCGAGCAGTACTTC.

This clonotype was observed many times. The chain employs TRBV11-2 and TRBJ2-2; 9 bases map to TRBD1. J was trimmed by 8 bases and V by 5 bases; bases with no gene match: 12. Germline V gene lookup returns CDR1 SGHAT and CDR2 FQNNGV. This CDR3 spans 16 amino acids. In DNA form, the CDR3 reads TGTGCCAGCAGCATCACAGGGGGCCCTTATTCAGGGGAGCTGTTTTTT. Its protein is CASSITGGPYSGELFF.

In its sample, this clonotype was seen many times. The chain couples TRBV6-2 or TRBV6-3 to TRBJ2-6, with D perhaps assigned TRBD1 or TRBD2 (6 bases each). V shed 5 bases and J shed 0 bases, with 23 bases lying between them. This CDR3 contains 20 residues. Germline loops: CDR1 MNHEY, CDR2 SVGEGT. The CDR3 spells CASSPTVPGGPNSGANVLTF. Written as DNA, the CDR3 is TGTGCCAGCAGTCCCACGGTACCCGGGGGCCCGAACTCTGGGGCCAACGTCCTGACTTTC.

The chain uses TRBV2 and TRBJ2-5; D call uncertain. The CDR3 totals 15 residues. CDR1 is SNHLY, CDR2 FYNNEI, per germline. V was clipped by 2 bases and J by 5 bases, with 15 bases between them. The CDR3 DNA follows: TGTGCCAGCAGTGAATTGGCTAGAGGTATTGAGACCCAGTACTTC. It encodes CASSELARGIETQYF.

This clonotype was detected ten times or more. This chain joins TRBV7-2 and TRBJ2-7; TRBD1 aligns across 8 bases. This CDR3 comprises 14 residues. V was clipped by 2 bases and J by 7 bases; unmatched bases: 7. Germline loops: CDR1 SGHTA, CDR2 FQGNSA. This CDR3 reads CASSLSGGSREQYF. As DNA, the CDR3 is TGTGCCAGCAGCTTATCAGGGGGCTCGCGGGAGCAGTACTTC.

This clonotype was found many times. DNA of the CDR3: TGTGCCAGCAGCCCCCGGGGGAGCCTCCTGAGTGAGCAGTACTTC. Its protein product is CASSPRGSLLSEQYF. This chain joins TRBV7-3 and TRBJ2-7; D is possibly TRBD2 (6 bases). Germline V gene sequence: CDR1 SGHTA, CDR2 FQGTGA. Trimming took off 5 bases at V and 7 bases at J, with 21 bases between the two ends. The length of the CDR3 is 15 residues.

In regard to this clonotype: This may be a read error, as it is one base from a much larger clone. V and J are TRBV7-2 and TRBJ2-5, with D tentatively TRBD1 or TRBD2 (5 bases each). Germline CDR1 SGHTA, CDR2 FQGNSA. The CDR3 totals 14 residues. The chain's CDR3 is CASSGGTRVGTKYF. CDR3 bases: TGTGCCAGCAGCGGGGGTACGAGAGTGGGGACCAAGTACTTC.

The chain has TRBV12-3 or TRBV12-4 and TRBJ2-7; 7 positions agree with TRBD1. CDR3 length: 12 amino acids. Unmatched junction bases numbered 5, after V lost 6 bases and J lost 6 bases. CDR3 protein: CASRGTGVEQYF. The CDR3 nucleotides read TGTGCCAGCAGAGGAACAGGGGTCGAGCAGTACTTC.

This clonotype was detected ten times or more. This chain uses TRBV20-1 with TRBJ1-6; tentatively, D is TRBD1 (6 bases). Germline loops: CDR1 DFQATT, CDR2 SNEGSKA (reference sequence). The V gene lost 4 bases and the J gene lost 2 bases, with 15 bases spanning the gap. This CDR3 contains 16 residues. The CDR3 spells CSATQGRGTYNSPLHF. For the CDR3, the DNA is TGCAGTGCTACCCAGGGGAGAGGGACCTATAATTCACCCCTCCACTTT.

In this sample, this clonotype turned up many times. The DNA of the CDR3 is TGTGCCAGCATGGACACTGAAGCTTTCTTT. Protein product: CASMDTEAFF. The genes are TRBV6-1 and TRBJ1-1; D remains unclear. This CDR3 contains 10 residues. V was cut by 7 bases and J by 3 bases, with 3 bases left in between. Germline CDR1 reads MNHNS; CDR2 reads SASEGT.

In its sample, this clonotype was seen a few times. Being one base from a much bigger clone, this may be a read error. The V and J genes are TRBV13 and TRBJ1-6; D call uncertain. Germline-derived CDR1 and CDR2 are PRHDT and FYEKMQ (reference sequence). The CDR3 covers 12 residues. In nucleotides, the CDR3 is TGTGCCAGCAGGTTCAGTGATTCACACCTCCACTTT. The encoded protein is CASRFSDSHLHF.

This clonotype was recorded once. This sequence joins TRBV30 and TRBJ2-2, with D hard to call. The V gene lost 2 bases and the J gene lost 3 bases, with 13 bases spanning the gap. Looked up from germline, CDR1 is GTSNPN and CDR2 is SVGIG (reference sequence). The CDR3 loop spans 15 amino acids. This chain's CDR3 is CAWSTSSSHTGELFF. The CDR3 DNA reads as TGTGCCTGGAGTACTTCGAGCTCGCACACCGGGGAGCTGTTTTTT.

This clonotype was seen at least ten times. The chain couples TRBV12-3 or TRBV12-4 to TRBJ2-7, with D perhaps TRBD1 or TRBD2 (6 bases each). V shed 3 bases and J shed 6 bases, with 18 bases lying between them. The CDR3 is 15 amino acids. DNA for the CDR3: TGTGCCAGCAGTTTCCGGGGGCGGTTGCGTGGCGAGCAGTACTTC. Amino acid sequence: CASSFRGRLRGEQYF.

This clonotype was observed at least ten times. The chain employs TRBV12-3 or TRBV12-4 and TRBJ2-7, with D possibly matching TRBD2 (6 bases). The CDR3 spans 15 residues. V shed 6 bases and J shed 2 bases, with 17 bases lying between them. The CDR3 region is CASSSMGGLTYEQYF. The CDR3 bases are TGTGCCAGCAGCTCGATGGGGGGTCTAACCTACGAGCAGTACTTC.